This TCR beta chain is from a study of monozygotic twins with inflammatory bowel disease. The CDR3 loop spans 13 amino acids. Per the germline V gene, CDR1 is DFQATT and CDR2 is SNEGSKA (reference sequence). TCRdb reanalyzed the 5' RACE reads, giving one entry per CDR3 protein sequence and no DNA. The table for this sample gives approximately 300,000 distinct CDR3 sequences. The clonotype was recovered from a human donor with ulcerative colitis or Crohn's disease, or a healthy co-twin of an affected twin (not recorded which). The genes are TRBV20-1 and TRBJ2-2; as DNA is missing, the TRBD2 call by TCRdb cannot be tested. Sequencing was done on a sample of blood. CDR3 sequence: CSASPSGPGELFF.